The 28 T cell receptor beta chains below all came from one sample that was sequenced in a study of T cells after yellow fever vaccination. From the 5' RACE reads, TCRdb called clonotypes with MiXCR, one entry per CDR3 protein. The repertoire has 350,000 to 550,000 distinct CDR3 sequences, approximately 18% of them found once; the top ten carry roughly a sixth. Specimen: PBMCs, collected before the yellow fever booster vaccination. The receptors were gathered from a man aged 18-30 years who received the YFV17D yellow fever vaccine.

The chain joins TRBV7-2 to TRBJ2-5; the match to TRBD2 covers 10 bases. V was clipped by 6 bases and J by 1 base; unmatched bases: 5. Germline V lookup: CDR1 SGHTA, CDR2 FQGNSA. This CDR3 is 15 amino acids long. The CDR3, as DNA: TGTGCCAGCAGTTCCGGGACTAGCGTCCAAGAGACCCAGTACTTC. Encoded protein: CASSSGTSVQETQYF.

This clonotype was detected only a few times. CDR3 protein: CSASRGIGYNEQFF. Here the CDR3 DNA reads TGCAGTGCTAGTCGGGGTATCGGCTACAATGAGCAGTTCTTC. This chain connects TRBV20-1 to TRBJ2-1, with D perhaps matching TRBD2 (5 bases). Germline CDR1 DFQATT, CDR2 SNEGSKA (reference sequence). Trimming took 3 bases from V and 3 from J, leaving 12 bases between them. This CDR3 is built from 14 residues.

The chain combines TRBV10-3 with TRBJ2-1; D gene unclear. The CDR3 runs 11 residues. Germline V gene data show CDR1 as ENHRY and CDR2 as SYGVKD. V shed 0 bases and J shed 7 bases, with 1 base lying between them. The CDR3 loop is CAISESNEQFF. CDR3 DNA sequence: TGTGCCATCAGTGAGTCGAATGAGCAGTTCTTC.

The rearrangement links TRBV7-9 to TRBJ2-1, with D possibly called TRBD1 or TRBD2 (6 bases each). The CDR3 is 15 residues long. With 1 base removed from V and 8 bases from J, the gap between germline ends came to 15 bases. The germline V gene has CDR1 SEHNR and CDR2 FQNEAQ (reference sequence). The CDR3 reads CASSLGGGGQDEQFF. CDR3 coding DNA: TGTGCCAGCAGCTTAGGAGGAGGGGGACAAGATGAGCAGTTCTTC.

The CDR3 loop reads CASSYRGRDGNTIYF. The CDR3 DNA reads TGTGCCAGCAGTTATCGGGGGAGAGATGGAAACACCATATATTTT. The rearrangement joins TRBV6-5 to TRBJ1-3; tentatively, D is TRBD1 (5 bases). Per germline, CDR1 MNHEY and CDR2 SVGAGI. The CDR3 consists of 15 residues. The V end lost 3 bases, the J end lost 3 bases, and 12 bases lay between the germline ends.

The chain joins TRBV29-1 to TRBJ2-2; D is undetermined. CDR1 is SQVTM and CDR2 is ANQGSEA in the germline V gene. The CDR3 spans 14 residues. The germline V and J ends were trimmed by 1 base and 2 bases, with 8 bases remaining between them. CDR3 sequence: CSVEVVLNTGELFF. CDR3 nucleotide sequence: TGCAGCGTTGAAGTGGTCCTTAACACCGGGGAGCTGTTTTTT.

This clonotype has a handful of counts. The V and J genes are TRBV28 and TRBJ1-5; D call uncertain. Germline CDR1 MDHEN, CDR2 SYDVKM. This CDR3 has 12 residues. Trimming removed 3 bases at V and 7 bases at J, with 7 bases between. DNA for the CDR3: TGTGCCAGCAGTTTTAGGTCCCAGCCCCAGCATTTT. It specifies CASSFRSQPQHF.

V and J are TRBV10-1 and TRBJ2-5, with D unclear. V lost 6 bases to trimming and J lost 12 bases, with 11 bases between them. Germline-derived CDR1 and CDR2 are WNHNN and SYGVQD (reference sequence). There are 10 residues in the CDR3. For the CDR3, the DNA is TGCGCCAGCAGCCGGATACCGAAGTACTTC. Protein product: CASSRIPKYF.

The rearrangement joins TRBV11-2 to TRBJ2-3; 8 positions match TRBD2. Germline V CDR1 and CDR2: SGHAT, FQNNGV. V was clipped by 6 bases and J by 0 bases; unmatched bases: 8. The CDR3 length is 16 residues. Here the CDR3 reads CASRSRGGLSTDTQYF. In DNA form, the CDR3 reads TGTGCCAGCAGGTCACGCGGGGGGCTGAGCACAGATACGCAGTATTTT.

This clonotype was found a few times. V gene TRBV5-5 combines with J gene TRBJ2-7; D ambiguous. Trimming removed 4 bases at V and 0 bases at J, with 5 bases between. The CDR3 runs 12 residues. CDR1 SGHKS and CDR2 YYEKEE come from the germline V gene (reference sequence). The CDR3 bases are TGTGCCAGCAGCGTGAGCTCCTACGAGCAGTACGTC. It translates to CASSVSSYEQYV.

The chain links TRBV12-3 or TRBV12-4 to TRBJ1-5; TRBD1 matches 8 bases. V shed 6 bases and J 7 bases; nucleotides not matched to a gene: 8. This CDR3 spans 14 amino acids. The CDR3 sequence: CASSSQGGGQPQHF. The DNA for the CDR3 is TGTGCCAGCAGCTCACAGGGGGGAGGACAGCCCCAGCATTTT.

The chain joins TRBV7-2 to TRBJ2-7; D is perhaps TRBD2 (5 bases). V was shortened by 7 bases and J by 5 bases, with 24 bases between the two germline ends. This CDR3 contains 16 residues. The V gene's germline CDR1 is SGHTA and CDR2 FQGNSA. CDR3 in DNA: TGTGCCAGCACTAACCCCAGCGAGGGCCTCGACCACGAGCAGTACTTC. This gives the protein CASTNPSEGLDHEQYF.

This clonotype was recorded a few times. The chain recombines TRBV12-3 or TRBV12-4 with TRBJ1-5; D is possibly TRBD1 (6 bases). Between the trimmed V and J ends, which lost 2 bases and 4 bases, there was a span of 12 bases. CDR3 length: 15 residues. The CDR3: CASSLQGQLNQPQHF. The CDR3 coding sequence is TGTGCCAGCAGTTTACAAGGACAGCTAAATCAGCCCCAGCATTTT.

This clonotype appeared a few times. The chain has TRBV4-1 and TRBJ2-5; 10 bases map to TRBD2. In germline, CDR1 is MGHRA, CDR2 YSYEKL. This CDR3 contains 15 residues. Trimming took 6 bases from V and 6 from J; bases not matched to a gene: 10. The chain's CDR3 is CASSGQAGGQKTQYF. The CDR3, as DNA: TGCGCCAGCAGTGGGCAAGCGGGGGGGCAAAAGACCCAGTACTTC.

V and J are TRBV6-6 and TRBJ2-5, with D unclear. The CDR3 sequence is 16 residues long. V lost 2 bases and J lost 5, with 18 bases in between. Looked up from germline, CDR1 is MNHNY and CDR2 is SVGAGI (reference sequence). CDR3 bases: TGTGCCAGCAGTTACGGGCGCAGCGTGAGCGCCGAGACCCAGTACTTC. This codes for CASSYGRSVSAETQYF.

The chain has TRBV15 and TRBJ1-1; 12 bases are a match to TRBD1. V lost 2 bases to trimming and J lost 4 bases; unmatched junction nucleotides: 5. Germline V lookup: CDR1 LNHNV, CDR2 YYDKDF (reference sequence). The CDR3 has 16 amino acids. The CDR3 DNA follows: TGTGCCACCAGCAGACTGGGACAGGGGGCGGTCACTGAAGCTTTCTTT. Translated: CATSRLGQGAVTEAFF.

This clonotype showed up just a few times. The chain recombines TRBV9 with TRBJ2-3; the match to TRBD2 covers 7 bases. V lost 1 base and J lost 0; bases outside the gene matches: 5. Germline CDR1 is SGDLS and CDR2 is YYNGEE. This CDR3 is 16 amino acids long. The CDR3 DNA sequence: TGTGCCAGCAGCGTATTCGGGGGGTTAAGCACAGATACGCAGTATTTT. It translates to CASSVFGGLSTDTQYF.

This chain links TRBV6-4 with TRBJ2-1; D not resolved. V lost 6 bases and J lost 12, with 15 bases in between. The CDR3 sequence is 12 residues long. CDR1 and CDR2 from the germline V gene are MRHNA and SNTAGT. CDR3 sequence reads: CASSDLGIVQFF. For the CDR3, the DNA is TGTGCCAGCAGCGACCTTGGGATTGTGCAGTTCTTC.

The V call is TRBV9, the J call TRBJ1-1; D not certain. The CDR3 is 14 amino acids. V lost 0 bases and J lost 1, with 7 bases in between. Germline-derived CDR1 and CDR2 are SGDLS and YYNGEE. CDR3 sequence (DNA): TGTGCCAGCAGCGTAGTCGTCAGGAACACTGAAGCTTTCTTT. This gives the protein CASSVVVRNTEAFF.

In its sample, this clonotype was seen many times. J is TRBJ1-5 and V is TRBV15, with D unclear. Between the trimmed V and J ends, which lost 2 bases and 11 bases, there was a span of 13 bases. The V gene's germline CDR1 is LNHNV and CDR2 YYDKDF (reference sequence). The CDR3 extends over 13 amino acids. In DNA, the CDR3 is TGTGCCACCAGCAGAAACGTAAGGCAGGCCCAGCATTTT. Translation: CATSRNVRQAQHF.

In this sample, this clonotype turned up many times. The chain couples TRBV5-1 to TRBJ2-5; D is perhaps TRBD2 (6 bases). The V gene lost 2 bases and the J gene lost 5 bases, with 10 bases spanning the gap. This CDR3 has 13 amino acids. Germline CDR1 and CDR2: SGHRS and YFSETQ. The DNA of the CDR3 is TGCGCCAGCAGCTTCGCGGGGCTTGAGACCCAGTACTTC. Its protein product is CASSFAGLETQYF.

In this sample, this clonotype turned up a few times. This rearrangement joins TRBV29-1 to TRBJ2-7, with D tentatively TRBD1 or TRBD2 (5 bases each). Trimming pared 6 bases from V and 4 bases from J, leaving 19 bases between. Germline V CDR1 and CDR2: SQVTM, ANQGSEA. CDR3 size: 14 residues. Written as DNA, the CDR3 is TGCAGCGTAGGGACGTCCACGGCACCATACGAGCAGTACTTC. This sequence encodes CSVGTSTAPYEQYF.

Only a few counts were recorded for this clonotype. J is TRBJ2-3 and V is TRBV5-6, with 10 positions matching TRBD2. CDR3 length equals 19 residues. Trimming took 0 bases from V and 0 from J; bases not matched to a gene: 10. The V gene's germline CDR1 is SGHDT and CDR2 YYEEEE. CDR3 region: CASSLARLAGEPSTDTQYF. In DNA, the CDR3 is TGTGCCAGCAGCTTGGCGCGGCTAGCGGGGGAACCTAGCACAGATACGCAGTATTTT.

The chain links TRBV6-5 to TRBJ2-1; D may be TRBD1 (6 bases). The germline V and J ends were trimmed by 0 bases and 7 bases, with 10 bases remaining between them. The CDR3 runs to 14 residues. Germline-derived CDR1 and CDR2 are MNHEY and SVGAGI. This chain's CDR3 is CASSYSKGENEQFF. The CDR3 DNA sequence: TGTGCCAGCAGTTACTCGAAGGGGGAGAATGAGCAGTTCTTC.

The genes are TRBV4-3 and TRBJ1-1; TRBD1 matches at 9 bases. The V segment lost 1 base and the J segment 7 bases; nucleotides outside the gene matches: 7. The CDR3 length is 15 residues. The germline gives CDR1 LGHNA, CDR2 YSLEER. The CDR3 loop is CASSQGDRVFGEAFF. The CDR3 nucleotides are TGCGCCAGCAGCCAAGGGGACAGGGTGTTTGGTGAAGCTTTCTTT.

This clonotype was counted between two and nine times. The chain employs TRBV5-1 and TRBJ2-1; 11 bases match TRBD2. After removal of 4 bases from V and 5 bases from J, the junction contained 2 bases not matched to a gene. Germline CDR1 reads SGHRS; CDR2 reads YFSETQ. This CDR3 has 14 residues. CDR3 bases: TGCGCCAGCAGCCCACTAGCGGGGGACAATGAGCAGTTCTTC. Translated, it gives CASSPLAGDNEQFF.

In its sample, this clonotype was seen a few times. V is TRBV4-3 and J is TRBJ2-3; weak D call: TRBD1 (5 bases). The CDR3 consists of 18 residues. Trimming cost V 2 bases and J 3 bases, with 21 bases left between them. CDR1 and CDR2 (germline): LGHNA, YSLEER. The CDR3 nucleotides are TGCGCCAGCAGCCAATACCGGCAGGGTGGGGCGCGAACAGATACGCAGTATTTT. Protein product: CASSQYRQGGARTDTQYF.

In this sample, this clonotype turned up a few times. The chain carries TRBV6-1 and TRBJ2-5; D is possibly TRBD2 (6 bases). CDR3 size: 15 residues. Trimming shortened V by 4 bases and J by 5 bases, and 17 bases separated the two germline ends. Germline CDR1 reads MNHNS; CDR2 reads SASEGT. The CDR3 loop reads CASSGAVAGGETQYF. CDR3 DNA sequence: TGTGCCAGCAGTGGGGCCGTGGCAGGAGGGGAGACCCAGTACTTC.